These T cell receptor beta chains were read from a single sample in a study of blood T cell repertoires in COVID-19. Clones were sequenced by immunoSEQ multiplex PCR, and TCRdb holds only the in-frame ones, with some missing. The top ten hold 1.5% to 2% of the sample, which has hundreds of thousands of clones, more than 85% seen once. Sequenced material: PBMCs or T cells enriched from blood (not recorded which). The receptors come from a woman in her fifties or sixties who had recovered from COVID-19. Both conserved end residues are part of each CDR3. A D gene is named only where the DNA matches it firmly. Size tells how often a clone was seen (once, few, many) or the class of an expanded clone, and some rows leave it out.

TRBV21-1	NA	TRBJ1-2	NA	TGTGCCAGCAGCAAACATTCTAGAGACAGGGGAGAAAAGCACTATGGCTACACCTTC	CASSKHSRDRGEKHYGYTF
TRBV7-9	TRBD1	TRBJ2-7	NA	TGTGCCAGCAGCTTAGGGGGACAGGGAATCGAGCAGTACTTC	CASSLGGQGIEQYF
TRBV6-5	NA	TRBJ1-4	NA	TGTGCCAGCAACTCGGACAGTCGGAGAGAAAAACTGTTTTTT	CASNSDSRREKLFF
TRBV27	TRBD2	TRBJ2-1	NA	TGTGCCACCCACCTAGCGGGATACAATGAGCAGTTCTTC	CATHLAGYNEQFF
TRBV18	NA	TRBJ1-4	NA	TGTGCCAGCTCACCTCTTGCCCAGGAAAAACTGTTTTTT	CASSPLAQEKLFF
TRBV5-6	NA	TRBJ1-1	NA	TGTGCCAGCAGCCCGGGGGGACACTTGAACACTGAAGCTTTCTTT	CASSPGGHLNTEAFF
TRBV7-8	NA	TRBJ1-2	NA	TGTGCCAGCAGCAACCGGGACAACCGGCCGGGTGGCTACACCTTC	CASSNRDNRPGGYTF
TRBV4-1	NA	TRBJ1-2	NA	TGCGCCAGCAGCCAAGGTCTGGGGAAGGGGGAAAACTATGGCTACACCTTC	CASSQGLGKGENYGYTF
TRBV12-5	TRBD2	TRBJ2-3	NA	TGTGCTACCTCAGTTAGCGGGAGTTTTACAGATACGCAGTATTTT	CATSVSGSFTDTQYF
TRBV28	TRBD2	TRBJ2-1	NA	TGTGCCAGCAGCCTTAGCGGGAGGAGACACAATGAGCAGTTCTTC	CASSLSGRRHNEQFF
TRBV7-9	NA	TRBJ2-5	NA	TGTGCCAGCAGCTTAGTGCAGGGAAAGACAGAGACCCAGTACTTC	CASSLVQGKTETQYF
TRBV9	TRBD1	TRBJ2-7	NA	TGTGCCAGCAGCCCCTTTGGGACAGCGACCTACGAGCAGTACTTC	CASSPFGTATYEQYF
TRBV9	TRBD1	TRBJ1-2	NA	TGTGCCAGCAGCGCCTTTGATCAGGGGGCGAAGGGAGGTGGCTACACCTTC	CASSAFDQGAKGGGYTF
TRBV6-5	TRBD2	TRBJ2-7	few	TGTGCCAGCAGGGCTAGCGGGAGGCCTGAGCAGTACTTC	CASRASGRPEQYF
TRBV2	TRBD1	TRBJ1-4	NA	TGTGCCAGCAGTGTGACAGGGGGGGCTAATGAAAAACTGTTTTTT	CASSVTGGANEKLFF
TRBV27	NA	TRBJ1-1	once	TGTGCCAGCAGTTTAGGGGGCGCGGGGGCCCCTGAAGCTTTCTTT	CASSLGGAGAPEAFF
TRBV23-1	NA	TRBJ1-5	once	TGCGCCAGCAGTCAAGCCAGGGTCAATCAGCCCCAGCATTTT	CASSQARVNQPQHF
TRBV2	TRBD2	TRBJ2-5	NA	TGTGCCAGCAGGAGGGGGACTAGCGGGATCCAAGAGACCCAGTACTTC	CASRRGTSGIQETQYF
TRBV27	TRBD2	TRBJ2-3	few	TGTGCCAGCAGTCCCTCGCCCGGGACTAGGGGCACAGATACGCAGTATTTT	CASSPSPGTRGTDTQYF
TRBV15	NA	TRBJ2-5	NA	TGTGCCACCGGAACACCTAGGGAGACCCAGTACTTC	CATGTPRETQYF
TRBV19	NA	TRBJ1-5	NA	TGTGCCAGTAAATCAGGGTCTAGGCAGCCCCAGCATTTT	CASKSGSRQPQHF
TRBV28	NA	TRBJ1-2	NA	TGTGCCAGCAGTTTTCACGGGAAGGACTATGGCTACACCTTC	CASSFHGKDYGYTF
TRBV11-2	TRBD2	TRBJ2-1	NA	TGTGCCAGCAGCCGACTAGCGGGAGGGGGGGATGAGCAGTTCTTC	CASSRLAGGGDEQFF
TRBV5-1	NA	TRBJ1-1	few	TGCGCCAGCAGCAGCGCACGGACAGACACTGAAGCTTTCTTT	CASSSARTDTEAFF
TRBV30	TRBD1	TRBJ2-6	once	TGTGCCTGGGGACAGGGAAACTGGGCCAACGTCCTGACTTTC	CAWGQGNWANVLTF
TRBV28	TRBD1	TRBJ1-6	few	TGTGCCAGCAGCCATGGACAGGACCTAAGTCCCCTCCACTTT	CASSHGQDLSPLHF
TRBV6-1	NA	TRBJ2-5	NA	TGTGCCAGCAGTGACACAAGTATGGAGACCCAGTACTTC	CASSDTSMETQYF
TRBV5-1	TRBD1	TRBJ1-5	NA	TGCGCCAGCAGCCCGACAGGGGACAATCAGCCCCAGCATTTT	CASSPTGDNQPQHF
TRBV5-1	TRBD1	TRBJ2-2	once	TGCGCCAGCAGCTTGGAACAGGGGGCGCGTACCGGGGAGCTGTTTTTT	CASSLEQGARTGELFF
TRBV15	NA	TRBJ1-2	NA	TGTGCCACCAGCAGAGGGTGGGCATCTAACTATGGCTACACCTTC	CATSRGWASNYGYTF
TRBV28	NA	TRBJ1-2	NA	TGTGCCAGCAACCCGGGAGTGCAGGGTCTGGACTATGGCTACACCTTC	CASNPGVQGLDYGYTF
TRBV30	TRBD1	TRBJ2-3	NA	TGTGCCTCCACCGGGACAGGGGTGAGGCAGTATTTT	CASTGTGVRQYF
TRBV7-9	TRBD1	TRBJ1-2	NA	TGTGCCAGCACCTCGGACAGGAACTATGGCTACACCTTC	CASTSDRNYGYTF
TRBV11-2	NA	TRBJ1-2	few	TGTGCCAGCAGCTCACCCCGGGACACTGGTAGCACCTTC	CASSSPRDTGSTF
TRBV7-9	NA	TRBJ1-5	NA	TGTGCCAGCAGCTTAGGGTTCGGCAGGAGCAATCAGCCCCAGCATTTT	CASSLGFGRSNQPQHF
TRBV7-8	NA	TRBJ2-2	once	TGTGCCAGCAGCTTAGATCGCCGGGGGACCCTAGCGAACACCGGGGAGCTGTTTTTT	CASSLDRRGTLANTGELFF
TRBV6-2/TRBV6-3	NA	TRBJ2-7	NA	TGTGCCAGCAGTCCCGGGGGTAGCAAATACGAGCAGTACTTC	CASSPGGSKYEQYF
TRBV19	NA	TRBJ1-5	NA	TGTGCCAGTAGTATTTCCGGGACTGACAATCAGCCCCAGCATTTT	CASSISGTDNQPQHF
TRBV11-2	NA	TRBJ2-1	NA	TGTGCCAGCAGCTCAGGACTGCGACGGTATGAGCAGTTCTTC	CASSSGLRRYEQFF
TRBV6-4	TRBD2	TRBJ2-2	NA	TGTGCCAGCAGAGGGACTACGAACACCGGGGAGCTGTTTTTT	CASRGTTNTGELFF
TRBV7-3	TRBD1	TRBJ2-1	NA	TGTGCCAGCAGCCTCAGTACAGGGGGGAATGAGCAGTTCTTC	CASSLSTGGNEQFF
TRBV27	TRBD1	TRBJ2-7	NA	TGTGCCAGCAGTTTAGCCGTAGGACAGGGCGTTTACGAGCAGTACTTC	CASSLAVGQGVYEQYF
TRBV10-3	NA	TRBJ1-1	NA	TGTGCCACCGGACAGTCTAACACTGAAGCTTTCTTT	CATGQSNTEAFF
TRBV7-3	TRBD2	TRBJ2-1	NA	TGTGCCAGCAGCTCCACCAGCGGGAGCAAACAGTTCTTC	CASSSTSGSKQFF
TRBV28	NA	TRBJ1-2	few	TGTGCCAGCAGTTTAGGGCAGGATCCTGCTGGCTACACCTTC	CASSLGQDPAGYTF
TRBV28	NA	TRBJ2-5	NA	TGTGCCAGCGGGGGCCGGGACGGGCAAGAGACCCAGTACTTC	CASGGRDGQETQYF
TRBV4-1	TRBD2	TRBJ2-7	NA	TGCGCCAGCAGCCAAGTCCTTAAGGGACTAGCGGGAAACGAGCAGTACTTC	CASSQVLKGLAGNEQYF
TRBV5-6	TRBD2	TRBJ2-3	once	TGTGCCAGCTCCGTGACTAGCGGGAGGGCGGATACGCAGTATTTT	CASSVTSGRADTQYF
TRBV2	NA	TRBJ2-5	few	TGTGCCAGCAATACAAGGACAGCGGAAGAGACCCAGTACTTC	CASNTRTAEETQYF
TRBV2	NA	TRBJ2-4	NA	TGTGCCAGCAGCCGGGTGAACATTCAGTACTTC	CASSRVNIQYF
TRBV10-3	TRBD1	TRBJ2-5	NA	TGTGCCATCTCGGCGGACAGGTACCAAGAGACCCAGTACTTC	CAISADRYQETQYF
TRBV29-1	NA	TRBJ1-2	NA	TGCAGCGTCAACCGGGACTCCATACGGGATGGCTACACCTTC	CSVNRDSIRDGYTF
TRBV2	NA	TRBJ1-5	once	TGTGCCAGCACGCCGCGGGCGACCAATCAGCCCCAGCATTTT	CASTPRATNQPQHF
TRBV30	TRBD2	TRBJ2-1	NA	TGTGCCTGGAGCGGGACTAGCGGGAGATATGAGCAGTTCTTC	CAWSGTSGRYEQFF
TRBV29-1	TRBD1	TRBJ1-2	few	TGCAGCGTTGAAGGGGACAGCAACGTCTATGGCTACACCTTC	CSVEGDSNVYGYTF